This T cell receptor beta chain was documented in a study of T-cell memory formation after mild COVID-19. The CDR3 consists of 15 residues. Germline lookup yields CDR1 GTSNPN and CDR2 SVGIG (reference sequence). V lost 3 bases to trimming and J lost 3 bases; unmatched junction nucleotides: 9. TCRdb reanalysed the 5' RACE reads using MiXCR and keeps one entry per CDR3 protein. The profile shows 200,000 to 250,000 distinct CDR3 sequences, 27% of them singletons. This clonotype was detected only a few times. The material sequenced was PBMCs or a T cell subset sorted from them (not recorded which). This sequence joins TRBV30 and TRBJ2-3; TRBD1 aligns across 7 bases. The TCR sequence derives from an adult woman who had mild COVID-19 (a few samples of this study predate the infection). Cell type and time point are not known. This CDR3 reads CAWSQDRVPTDTQYF. The CDR3 coding sequence is TGTGCCTGGAGCCAAGACAGGGTACCGACAGATACGCAGTATTTT.